One and the same sample provided the 27 T cell receptor beta chains below, sequenced in a study of blood T cell repertoires in COVID-19. The data were produced by immunoSEQ multiplex PCR, yet TCRdb's version contains in-frame clones alone and is incomplete. The sample has 310,000 or so clones, approximately 90% seen once. Sequenced input: peripheral blood. Receptor source: a man in his thirties or forties with COVID-19, enrolled during active disease.

The chain joins TRBV7-3 to TRBJ2-7; 10 nucleotides agree with TRBD2. V lost 4 bases, J lost 6 bases, and 6 bases stayed unmatched. CDR1 is SGHTA and CDR2 is FQGTGA in the germline V gene. CDR3 length: 14 amino acids. CDR3 coding DNA: TGTGCCAGCAGCTCAAGCGGGGGGGCGTTCGAGCAGTACTTC. This codes for CASSSSGGAFEQYF.

The chain has TRBV29-1 and TRBJ2-1, with 8 bases identical to TRBD2. This CDR3 has 12 residues. The germline V gene encodes CDR1 SQVTM and CDR2 ANQGSEA. V trimming: 6 bases; J trimming: 8 bases; junction bases outside the gene matches: 6. The CDR3 loop reads CSVWTGGYEQFF. The DNA of the CDR3 is TGCAGCGTATGGACGGGAGGGTATGAGCAGTTCTTC.

This clone was counted a single time. The rearrangement uses TRBV5-1 and TRBJ1-2; 12 nucleotides match TRBD1. Trimming at V came to 5 bases and at J to 4 bases, leaving 6 bases not matched to a gene. The germline V gene has CDR1 SGHRS and CDR2 YFSETQ. The CDR3 loop spans 15 amino acids. CDR3 region: CASRYGTGGTYGYTF. For the CDR3, the DNA is TGCGCCAGCAGATATGGGACAGGGGGCACCTATGGCTACACCTTC.

V gene TRBV28 combines with J gene TRBJ2-7, with 7 bases that match TRBD1. The CDR3 covers 15 residues. The V gene's germline CDR1 is MDHEN and CDR2 SYDVKM. Trimming cost V 1 base and J 2 bases; bases outside gene matches: 5. The CDR3 sequence: CASSLSRGPTYEQYF. CDR3 in DNA: TGTGCCAGCAGTTTATCTAGGGGGCCTACCTACGAGCAGTACTTC.

The chain uses TRBV5-4 and TRBJ2-2, with 7 positions matching TRBD1. V trimming: 9 bases; J trimming: 2 bases; junction bases outside the gene matches: 7. The germline V gene encodes CDR1 SGHNT and CDR2 YYREEE (reference sequence). This CDR3 spans 14 amino acids. CDR3 in amino acids: CAIRGTVNTGELFF. In nucleotides, the CDR3 is TGTGCCATCCGAGGGACAGTAAACACCGGGGAGCTGTTTTTT. Filled out from reference TRBV5-4 and TRBJ2-2, the complete variable domain reads ETGVTQSPTHLIKTRGQQVTLRCSSQSGHNTVSWYQQALGQGPQFIFQYYREEENGRGNFPPRFSGLQFPNYSSELNVNALELDDSALYLCAIRGTVNTGELFFGEGSRLTVL.

The V call is TRBV10-3, the J call TRBJ2-2; 9 nucleotides line up with TRBD1. The trim removed 0 bases at V and 4 bases at J, leaving 6 bases unmatched. Germline CDR1 is ENHRY and CDR2 is SYGVKD. The CDR3 covers 17 residues. For the CDR3, the DNA is TGTGCCATCAGTGAGTCGAACAGGGGGCAGGTCACCGGGGAGCTGTTTTTT. Protein sequence: CAISESNRGQVTGELFF.

The chain combines TRBV29-1 with TRBJ1-1, with D perhaps TRBD1 (6 bases). V lost 3 bases and J 5 bases, leaving 19 bases between the germline ends. CDR1 and CDR2 (germline): SQVTM, ANQGSEA. The CDR3 runs to 15 residues. CDR3 residues: CSVDRWGGDGTEAFF. In DNA form, the CDR3 reads TGCAGCGTTGACAGGTGGGGGGGCGATGGGACTGAAGCTTTCTTT.

In this sample, this clone turned up once. The chain uses TRBV19 and TRBJ2-1; D is perhaps TRBD1 (5 bases). Germline V CDR1 and CDR2: LNHDA, SQIVND (reference sequence). Trimming pared 4 bases from V and 7 bases from J, leaving 17 bases between. CDR3 length equals 15 residues. The CDR3 protein is CASSREDPGNNEQFF. The CDR3 bases are TGTGCCAGTAGTAGGGAAGACCCAGGGAATAATGAGCAGTTCTTC.

The V call is TRBV27, the J call TRBJ2-5; D possibly corresponds to TRBD1 (5 bases). CDR3 length equals 15 residues. Germline V gene lookup returns CDR1 MNHEY and CDR2 SMNVEV (reference sequence). Trimming shortened V by 5 bases and J by 2 bases, and 15 bases separated the two germline ends. The CDR3 sequence: CASSPLETAQETQYF. CDR3 DNA: TGTGCCAGCAGTCCCCTGGAGACAGCTCAAGAGACCCAGTACTTC.

The CDR3, as DNA: TGTGCCAGTACCAAACAAATGGGGAGCTCCTACGAGCAGTACTTC. Translation gives CASTKQMGSSYEQYF. This sequence joins TRBV19 and TRBJ2-7, with a weak D call TRBD2 (5 bases). In germline, CDR1 is LNHDA, CDR2 SQIVND (reference sequence). With 7 bases removed from V and 0 bases from J, the gap between germline ends came to 16 bases. This CDR3 is 15 amino acids long.

CDR3 in amino acids: CASSLEGTIGDNEQFF. DNA for the CDR3: TGCGCCAGCAGCTTGGAGGGGACTATTGGGGACAATGAGCAGTTCTTC. The chain is built from TRBV5-1 and TRBJ2-1; 7 bases map to TRBD2. Germline values: CDR1 SGHRS, CDR2 YFSETQ. The CDR3 loop spans 16 amino acids. J gave up 5 bases and V 0 bases, and 8 bases lay outside the gene matches. The variable domain in full, completed from reference TRBV5-1 and TRBJ2-1, reads KAGVTQTPRYLIKTRGQQVTLSCSPISGHRSVSWYQQTPGQGLQFLFEYFSETQRNKGNFPGRFSGRQFSNSRSEMNVSTLELGDSALYLCASSLEGTIGDNEQFFGPGTRLTVL.

This rearrangement joins TRBV6-1 to TRBJ1-5; 8 nucleotides match TRBD1. Per germline, CDR1 MNHNS and CDR2 SASEGT. Trimming took 4 bases from V and 0 from J; bases not matched to a gene: 17. The CDR3 is made up of 20 amino acids. The CDR3 nucleotides are TGTGCCAGCAGTGGGGGGACAGGTGGGGCCAGTACCCATAGCAATCAGCCCCAGCATTTT. Translated: CASSGGTGGASTHSNQPQHF.

The chain joins TRBV21-1 to TRBJ1-1. TRBV21-1 is annotated as a pseudogene. CDR3 length: 16 residues. The CDR3 is CASSKGATPAGTEAFF. Written as DNA, the CDR3 is TGTGCCAGCAGCAAAGGGGCTACTCCGGCGGGGACTGAAGCTTTCTTT.

The rearrangement uses TRBV6-2 or TRBV6-3 and TRBJ1-2; D is uncertain. The germline gives CDR1 MNHEY, CDR2 SVGEGT. V was pared by 0 bases and J by 4 bases, with 9 bases between. The CDR3 has 14 amino acids. CDR3 sequence: CASSYSSVLYGYTF. The CDR3 coding sequence is TGTGCCAGCAGTTACTCGAGCGTCCTCTATGGCTACACCTTC.

The J gene is TRBJ1-2, the V gene TRBV5-4, with TRBD1 matching 7 bases. Looked up from germline, CDR1 is SGHNT and CDR2 is YYREEE (reference sequence). V lost 4 bases to trimming and J lost 4 bases; unmatched junction nucleotides: 4. This CDR3 spans 13 amino acids. The CDR3 nucleotides read TGTGCCAGCAGCCAGGGACAGAGCTATGGCTACACCTTC. It is translated as CASSQGQSYGYTF.

J is TRBJ2-7 and V is TRBV6-4, with D maybe TRBD1 (6 bases). V lost 4 bases and J 9 bases, leaving 13 bases between the germline ends. CDR1 and CDR2 from the germline V gene are MRHNA and SNTAGT. There are 12 residues in the CDR3. The CDR3 region is CASSAGRGTQYF. The DNA for the CDR3 is TGTGCCAGCAGTGCCGGCAGGGGAACGCAGTACTTC.

There are a few counts of this clone. The V gene is TRBV3-1 (or the pseudogene TRBV3-2), the J gene TRBJ2-1; 10 nucleotides line up with TRBD1. CDR1 is LGHDT, CDR2 YNNKEL, per germline (reference sequence). There are 14 residues in the CDR3. Trimming took 1 base from V and 8 from J; bases not matched to a gene: 2. CDR3 sequence (DNA): TGTGCCAGCAGCCAAGCGACAGGGGGCTATGAGCAGTTCTTC. It codes for CASSQATGGYEQFF.

A word on this clone: Other DNA sequences from this sample encode an identical CDR3 as well. The chain carries TRBV28 and TRBJ1-2; 7 nucleotides agree with TRBD1. The CDR3 sequence is 11 residues long. Per germline, CDR1 MDHEN and CDR2 SYDVKM. The V segment lost 3 bases and the J segment 8 bases; nucleotides outside the gene matches: 0. The CDR3 reads CASSLGQGYTF. DNA for the CDR3: TGTGCCAGCAGTTTGGGACAGGGCTACACCTTC.

This clone was seen only a few times. This chain uses TRBV4-1 with TRBJ1-6; D perhaps matches TRBD1 (6 bases). Germline V gene sequence: CDR1 MGHRA, CDR2 YSYEKL. The CDR3 is made up of 18 amino acids. V lost 3 bases and J lost 5, with 20 bases in between. As DNA, the CDR3 is TGCGCCAGCAGCCAGACTCGGACAGATATACGGGATAATTCACCCCTCCACTTT. Amino acids: CASSQTRTDIRDNSPLHF.

The chain recombines TRBV11-2 with TRBJ2-7; 9 bases are shared with TRBD2. Germline V CDR1 and CDR2: SGHAT, FQNNGV. CDR3 size: 16 residues. V lost 2 bases to trimming and J lost 2 bases; unmatched junction nucleotides: 7. The CDR3 sequence is CASSLTLAGRPYEQYF. CDR3 DNA: TGTGCCAGCAGCTTAACGCTAGCGGGACGTCCCTACGAGCAGTACTTC.

The gene calls are TRBV7-9 and TRBJ1-2, with 9 bases identical to TRBD1. This CDR3 has 16 residues. The germline CDR1 and CDR2 sequences are SEHNR and FQNEAQ (reference sequence). V dropped 6 bases and J dropped 8; count of bases not matched to a gene: 16. CDR3 DNA sequence: TGTGCCAGCAGTTATTTTTCCCCCGGGACAGGGAAAGGCTACACCTTC. Protein sequence: CASSYFSPGTGKGYTF. Looking up the rest from reference TRBV7-9 and TRBJ1-2 gives the full variable domain: DTGVSQNPRHKITKRGQNVTFRCDPISEHNRLYWYRQTLGQGPEFLTYFQNEAQLEKSRLLSDRFSAERPKGSFSTLEIQRTEQGDSAMYLCASSYFSPGTGKGYTFGSGTRLTVV.

In this sample, this clone turned up once. As DNA, the CDR3 is TGTGCCAGCAGCTCAGGACAGGGGCGACCCTCCTACGAGCAGTACTTC. This encodes CASSSGQGRPSYEQYF. The chain has TRBV11-2 and TRBJ2-7, with 9 bases matching TRBD1. Germline V gene sequence: CDR1 SGHAT, CDR2 FQNNGV. This CDR3 region has 16 residues. With 4 bases clipped from V and 0 bases from J, the junction kept 7 bases outside the gene matches.

The chain recombines TRBV7-9 with TRBJ2-7; 8 bases match TRBD2. The CDR3 runs 18 residues. Looked up from germline, CDR1 is SEHNR and CDR2 is FQNEAQ (reference sequence). V shed 4 bases and J 2 bases; nucleotides not matched to a gene: 16. The CDR3 sequence: CASSSPPDGRGSAYEQYF. CDR3 sequence (DNA): TGTGCCAGCAGCTCACCGCCTGACGGGAGGGGAAGTGCCTACGAGCAGTACTTC.

V is TRBV2 and J is TRBJ2-3, with a possible D match to TRBD2 (7 bases). Germline CDR1 is SNHLY and CDR2 is FYNNEI. V lost 11 bases to trimming and J lost 4 bases, with 16 bases between them. The CDR3 runs 13 residues. CDR3 protein: CASREGVADTQYF. CDR3 DNA sequence: TGTGCCTCCAGGGAGGGGGTCGCAGATACGCAGTATTTT.

The table lists this clone with a few counts. The V gene is TRBV7-9, the J gene TRBJ2-7; 12 bases fit TRBD2. With 5 bases clipped from V and 4 bases from J, the junction kept 9 bases outside the gene matches. Germline CDR1 reads SEHNR; CDR2 reads FQNEAQ (reference sequence). This CDR3 contains 16 residues. CDR3 residues: CASSPRSTSGSYEQYF. In nucleotides, the CDR3 is TGTGCCAGCAGCCCTCGGTCGACTAGCGGGAGTTACGAGCAGTACTTC.

J is TRBJ2-1 and V is TRBV7-9; D possibly corresponds to TRBD1 (5 bases). V gave up 5 bases and J gave up 5 bases, with 19 bases separating them. CDR1 is SEHNR and CDR2 is FQNEAQ in the germline V gene (reference sequence). The CDR3 loop spans 16 amino acids. Here the CDR3 DNA reads TGTGCCAGCAGCCCCGGATGGGGCAGTTGGAACAATGAGCAGTTCTTC. This gives the protein CASSPGWGSWNNEQFF.

The chain couples TRBV4-3 to TRBJ2-2; TRBD2 agrees at 12 bases. J gave up 9 bases and V 1 base, and 9 bases lay outside the gene matches. This CDR3 contains 17 residues. Looked up from germline, CDR1 is LGHNA and CDR2 is YSLEER. CDR3 nucleotide sequence: TGCGCCAGCAGCCAAGCCCTAGCGGGGGGGCCGTCCCGGGAGCTGTTTTTT. Amino acids: CASSQALAGGPSRELFF.